These T cell receptor beta chains were read from a single sample in a study of T cell responses to AZD1222 COVID-19 vaccine. Only in-frame clones appear in the TCRdb table, and some are missing; sequencing was by immunoSEQ multiplex PCR. Among 100,000 to 150,000 clones listed, about nine tenths were seen once. The sample consisted of peripheral blood, taken 28 days after the second AZD1222 dose. These TCRs come from an adult who received the AZD1222 COVID-19 vaccine. Each CDR3 is given with its conserved first and last residue. The order of the fields is V gene, J gene, CDR3 protein.

>TRBV4-1|TRBJ1-2
CASSQDEGRYGYTF
>TRBV21-1|TRBJ2-6
CASSKEAGRGFRANVLTF
>TRBV5-8|TRBJ2-3
CASSTGTGYTDTQYF
>TRBV28|TRBJ2-1
CASSATSASGFRVGQFF
>TRBV19|TRBJ1-3
CASSMRESGNTIYF
>TRBV7-2|TRBJ1-2
CASSLVQGANYGYTF
>TRBV7-9|TRBJ1-2
CASSLGGTETYGYTF
>TRBV6-2/TRBV6-3|TRBJ2-1
CASSLLTSGRDNYNEQFF
>TRBV15|TRBJ1-2
CATSSDSGSLYGYTF
>TRBV19|TRBJ2-3
CASSIDLARGADTQYF
>TRBV19|TRBJ1-5
CASSPTGPSNQPQHF
>TRBV19|TRBJ2-6
CASRQQGSGANVLTF
>TRBV4-2|TRBJ2-1
CASSQDGGAAYNEQFF
>TRBV21-1|TRBJ1-1
CASSKGSRPEAFF
>TRBV5-8|TRBJ2-3
CASRAGNTDTQYF
>TRBV6-5|TRBJ1-2
CASSTGYGYTF
>TRBV5-6|TRBJ1-3
CASSRTGTGNTIYF
>TRBV7-2|TRBJ1-4
CASSLRQGTNEKLFF
>TRBV18|TRBJ1-2
CASSPLREGVYGYTF
>TRBV7-2|TRBJ2-7
CASSLIRRGGEQYF
>TRBV11-1|TRBJ2-7
CASSFGGEQYF
>TRBV18|TRBJ2-7
CASSPQGNSYEQYF
>TRBV24-1|TRBJ2-1
CATRSGFYNEQFF
>TRBV6-5|TRBJ2-2
CASIKDRGTGELFF
>TRBV7-2|TRBJ2-7
CASSLEGGGYEQYF
>TRBV20-1|TRBJ2-7
CSASRREPYEQYF
>TRBV27|TRBJ2-1
CASSLSREAHNEQFF
>TRBV30|TRBJ1-5
CACHAGGNQPQHF
>TRBV19|TRBJ1-5
CASNSPSHQPQHF
>TRBV29-1|TRBJ2-7
CSVGATTRGSEQYF
>TRBV9|TRBJ2-3
CASSVVGQGTDTQYF
>TRBV9|TRBJ1-3
CASSVGTASGNTIYF
>TRBV7-2|TRBJ2-7
CASSLTAGAYEQYF
>TRBV28|TRBJ1-6
CASRRTGPNSYNSPLHF
>TRBV5-6|TRBJ1-2
CASSIGTRYGYTF
>TRBV9|TRBJ2-2
CASSALSGRNTGELFF
>TRBV29-1|TRBJ1-1
CSARGGTEAFF
>TRBV27|TRBJ2-7
CASSLRGSYEQYF
>TRBV2|TRBJ1-1
CASSGGQANTAFF
>TRBV13|TRBJ2-1
CASSLAGLSEQFF
>TRBV27|TRBJ1-5
CASAKNRGDQPQHF
>TRBV11-3|TRBJ1-6
CASSLGGQGRSPLHF
>TRBV19|TRBJ2-4
CASRLGSKNIQYF
>TRBV19|TRBJ2-1
CANTGTVYNEQFF
>TRBV7-9|TRBJ1-4
CASSGQRREKLFF
>TRBV28|TRBJ1-1
CASSLIGREAFF
>TRBV6-2/TRBV6-3|TRBJ1-2
CASSSTGSYGYTF
>TRBV19|TRBJ1-2
CASSLKPGTARPGYTF
>TRBV5-1|TRBJ1-1
CASSFQGNTEAFF
>TRBV6-4|TRBJ2-2
CASSDSIESGELFF
>TRBV9|TRBJ2-5
CASSPGQGRETQYF
>TRBV29-1|TRBJ2-1
CSVDRLIERQQFF
>TRBV7-2|TRBJ1-2
CASSLGTGGAYGYTF
>TRBV21-1|TRBJ2-1
CASSKEEPLPDRGYNEQFF
>TRBV27|TRBJ2-7
CASSRTSGGYEQYF